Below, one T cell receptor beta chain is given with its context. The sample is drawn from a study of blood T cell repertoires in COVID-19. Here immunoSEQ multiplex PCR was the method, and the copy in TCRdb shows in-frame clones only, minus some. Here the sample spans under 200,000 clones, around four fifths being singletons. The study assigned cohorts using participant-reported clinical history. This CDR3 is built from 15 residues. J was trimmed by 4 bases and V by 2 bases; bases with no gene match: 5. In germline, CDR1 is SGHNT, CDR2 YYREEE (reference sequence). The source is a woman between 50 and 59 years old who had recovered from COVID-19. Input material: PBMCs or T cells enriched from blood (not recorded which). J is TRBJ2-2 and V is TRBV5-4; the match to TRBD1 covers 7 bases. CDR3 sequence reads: CASSLQGGLTGELFF. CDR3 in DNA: TGTGCCAGCAGCTTACAAGGGGGCCTCACCGGGGAGCTGTTTTTT.